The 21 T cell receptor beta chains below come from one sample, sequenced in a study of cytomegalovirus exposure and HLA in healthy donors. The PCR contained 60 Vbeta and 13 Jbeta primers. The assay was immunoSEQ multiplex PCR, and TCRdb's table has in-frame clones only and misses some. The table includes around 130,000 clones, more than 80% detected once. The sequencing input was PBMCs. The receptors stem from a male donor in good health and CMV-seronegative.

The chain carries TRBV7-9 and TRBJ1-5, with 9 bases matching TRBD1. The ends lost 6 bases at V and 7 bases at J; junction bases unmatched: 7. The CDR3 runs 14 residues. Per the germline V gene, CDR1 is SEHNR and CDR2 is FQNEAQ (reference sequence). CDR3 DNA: TGTGCCAGCAGTCGCGGACAGGGGATCCAGCCCCAGCATTTT. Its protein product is CASSRGQGIQPQHF.

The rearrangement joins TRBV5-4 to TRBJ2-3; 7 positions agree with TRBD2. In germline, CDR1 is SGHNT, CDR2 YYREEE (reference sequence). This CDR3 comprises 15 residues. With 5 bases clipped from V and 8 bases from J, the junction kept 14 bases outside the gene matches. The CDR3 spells CASRTSGEGRGTQYF. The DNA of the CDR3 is TGTGCCAGCAGAACCTCGGGGGAGGGCCGGGGTACGCAGTATTTT.

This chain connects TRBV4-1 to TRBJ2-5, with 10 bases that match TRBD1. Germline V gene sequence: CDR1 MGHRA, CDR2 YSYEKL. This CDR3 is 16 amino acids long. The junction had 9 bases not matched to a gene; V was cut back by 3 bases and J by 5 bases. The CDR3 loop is CASSQGLGQGRETQYF. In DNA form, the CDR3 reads TGCGCCAGCAGCCAGGGATTGGGACAGGGGAGGGAGACCCAGTACTTC.

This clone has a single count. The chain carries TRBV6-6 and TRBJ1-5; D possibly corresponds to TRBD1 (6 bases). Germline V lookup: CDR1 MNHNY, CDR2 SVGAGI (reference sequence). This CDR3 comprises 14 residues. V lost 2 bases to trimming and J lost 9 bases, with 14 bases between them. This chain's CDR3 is CASSYVGARAPQHF. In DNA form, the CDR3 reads TGTGCCAGCAGTTACGTGGGGGCGCGAGCGCCCCAGCATTTT.

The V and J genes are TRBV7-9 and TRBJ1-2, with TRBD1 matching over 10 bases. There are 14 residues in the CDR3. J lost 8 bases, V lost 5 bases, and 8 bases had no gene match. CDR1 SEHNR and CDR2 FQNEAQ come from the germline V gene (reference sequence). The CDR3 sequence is CASSARDRGSGYTF. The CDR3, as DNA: TGTGCCAGCAGCGCAAGGGACAGGGGAAGCGGCTACACCTTC.

CDR3 loop: CASSRDRGGTEAFF. Here the CDR3 DNA reads TGTGCCAGTAGTAGGGACAGAGGCGGCACTGAAGCTTTCTTT. The chain employs TRBV19 and TRBJ1-1, with 7 bases matching TRBD1. This CDR3 has 14 amino acids. The V gene end was trimmed by 4 bases and the J gene end by 4 bases; junction bases not matched to a gene: 6. Germline V gene lookup returns CDR1 LNHDA and CDR2 SQIVND (reference sequence).

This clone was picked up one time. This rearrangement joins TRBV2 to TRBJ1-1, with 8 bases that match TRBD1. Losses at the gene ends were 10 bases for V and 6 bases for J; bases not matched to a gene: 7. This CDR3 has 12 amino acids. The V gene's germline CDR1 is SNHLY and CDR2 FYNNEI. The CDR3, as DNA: TGTGCCACCAACAGGGGGGGTTCTGAAGCTTTCTTT. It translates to CATNRGGSEAFF.

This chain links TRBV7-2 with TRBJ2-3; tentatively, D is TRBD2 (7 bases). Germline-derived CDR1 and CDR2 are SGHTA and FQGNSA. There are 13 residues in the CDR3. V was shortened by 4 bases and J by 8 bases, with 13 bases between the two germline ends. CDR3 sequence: CASSSHREGTQYF. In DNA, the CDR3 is TGTGCCAGCAGCTCTCACAGGGAGGGTACGCAGTATTTT.

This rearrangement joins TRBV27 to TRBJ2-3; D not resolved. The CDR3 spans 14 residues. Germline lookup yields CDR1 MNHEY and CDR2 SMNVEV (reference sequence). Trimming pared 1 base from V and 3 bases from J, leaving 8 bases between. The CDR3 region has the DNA TGTGCCAGCAGTTTATGGCTCCCAACAGATACGCAGTATTTT. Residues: CASSLWLPTDTQYF.

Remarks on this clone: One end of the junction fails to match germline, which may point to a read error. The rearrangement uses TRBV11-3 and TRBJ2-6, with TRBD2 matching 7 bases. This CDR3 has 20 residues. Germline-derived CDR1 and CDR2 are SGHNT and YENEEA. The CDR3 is CASSLGGERGKSSGANGLTF. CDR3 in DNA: TGTGCCAGCAGCTTGGGGGGGGAGCGGGGCAAGAGCTCTGGGGCCAACGGCCTGACTTTC.

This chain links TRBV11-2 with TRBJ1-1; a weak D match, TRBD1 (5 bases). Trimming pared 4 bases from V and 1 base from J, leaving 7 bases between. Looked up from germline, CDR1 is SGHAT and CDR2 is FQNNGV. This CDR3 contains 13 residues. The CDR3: CASSSQGNTEAFF. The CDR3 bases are TGTGCCAGCAGCTCCCAGGGGAACACTGAAGCTTTCTTT.

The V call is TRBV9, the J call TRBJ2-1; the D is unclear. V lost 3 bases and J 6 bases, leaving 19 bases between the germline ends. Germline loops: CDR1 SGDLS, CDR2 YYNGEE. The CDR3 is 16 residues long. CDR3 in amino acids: CASSATVTPPLNEQFF. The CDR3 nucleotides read TGTGCCAGCAGCGCAACCGTTACACCCCCTCTCAATGAGCAGTTCTTC.

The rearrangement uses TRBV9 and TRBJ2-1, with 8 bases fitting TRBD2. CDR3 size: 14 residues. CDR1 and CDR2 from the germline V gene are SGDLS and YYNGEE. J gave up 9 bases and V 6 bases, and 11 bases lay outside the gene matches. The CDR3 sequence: CASTILGGGSEQFF. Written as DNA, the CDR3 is TGTGCCAGCACCATACTCGGGGGGGGGAGTGAGCAGTTCTTC.

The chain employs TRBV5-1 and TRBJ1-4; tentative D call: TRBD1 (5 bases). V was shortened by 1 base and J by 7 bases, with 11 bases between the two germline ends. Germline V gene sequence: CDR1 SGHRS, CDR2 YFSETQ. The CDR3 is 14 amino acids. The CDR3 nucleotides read TGCGCCAGCAGCTTGTCCGGGGGTGGTGAAAAACTGTTTTTT. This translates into CASSLSGGGEKLFF.

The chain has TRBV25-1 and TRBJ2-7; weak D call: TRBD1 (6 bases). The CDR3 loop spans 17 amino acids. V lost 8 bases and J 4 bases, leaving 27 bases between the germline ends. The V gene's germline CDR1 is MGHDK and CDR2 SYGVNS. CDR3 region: CASSTPQRGTLSYEQYF. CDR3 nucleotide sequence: TGTGCCAGCTCCACTCCCCAACGAGGGACACTTTCTTACGAGCAGTACTTC.

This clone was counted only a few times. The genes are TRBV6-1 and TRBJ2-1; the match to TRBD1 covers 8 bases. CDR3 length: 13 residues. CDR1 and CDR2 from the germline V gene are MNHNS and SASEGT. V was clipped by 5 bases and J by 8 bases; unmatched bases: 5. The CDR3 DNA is TGTGCCAGCAGTCAGGACAGGGCCGATGAGCAGTTCTTC. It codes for CASSQDRADEQFF.

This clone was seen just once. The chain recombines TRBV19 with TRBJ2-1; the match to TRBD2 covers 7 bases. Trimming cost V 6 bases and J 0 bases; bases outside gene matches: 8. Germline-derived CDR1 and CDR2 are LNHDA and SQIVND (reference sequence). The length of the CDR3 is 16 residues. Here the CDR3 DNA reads TGTGCCAGTAGCCCCCGGGGCGGGAGCTCCTACAATGAGCAGTTCTTC. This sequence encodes CASSPRGGSSYNEQFF.

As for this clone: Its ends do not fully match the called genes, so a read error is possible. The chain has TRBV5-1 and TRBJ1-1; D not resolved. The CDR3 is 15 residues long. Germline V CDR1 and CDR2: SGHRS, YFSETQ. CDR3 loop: CASRIWVVENTEAFF. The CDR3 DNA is TGCGCCAGCAGGATTTGGGTCGTGGAGAACACCGAAGCTTTCTTT. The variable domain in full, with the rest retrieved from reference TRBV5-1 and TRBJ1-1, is KAGVTQTPRYLIKTRGQQVTLSCSPISGHRSVSWYQQTPGQGLQFLFEYFSETQRNKGNFPGRFSGRQFSNSRSEMNVSTLELGDSALYLCASRIWVVENTEAFFGQGTRLTVV.

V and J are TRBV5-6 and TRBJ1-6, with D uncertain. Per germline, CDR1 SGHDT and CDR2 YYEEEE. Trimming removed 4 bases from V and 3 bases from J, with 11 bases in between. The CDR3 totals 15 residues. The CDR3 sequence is CASSISGVYNSPLHF. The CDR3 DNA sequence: TGTGCCAGCAGCATTTCCGGGGTCTATAATTCACCCCTCCACTTT. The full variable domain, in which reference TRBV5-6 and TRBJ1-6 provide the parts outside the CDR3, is DAGVTQSPTHLIKTRGQQVTLRCSPKSGHDTVSWYQQALGQGPQFIFQYYEEEERQRGNFPDRFSGHQFPNYSSELNVNALLLGDSALYLCASSISGVYNSPLHFGNGTRLTVT.

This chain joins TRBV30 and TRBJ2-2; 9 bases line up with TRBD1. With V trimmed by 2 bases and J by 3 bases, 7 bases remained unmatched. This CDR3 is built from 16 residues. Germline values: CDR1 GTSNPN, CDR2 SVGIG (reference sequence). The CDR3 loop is CAWSPWGQGDTGELFF. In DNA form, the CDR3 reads TGTGCCTGGAGTCCCTGGGGACAGGGAGACACCGGGGAGCTGTTTTTT.

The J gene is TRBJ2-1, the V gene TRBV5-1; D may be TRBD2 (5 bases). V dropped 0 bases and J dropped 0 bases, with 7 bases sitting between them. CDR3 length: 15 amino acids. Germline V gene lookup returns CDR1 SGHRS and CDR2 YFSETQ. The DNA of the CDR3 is TGCGCCAGCAGCTTGGACGGGAACTCCTACAATGAGCAGTTCTTC. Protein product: CASSLDGNSYNEQFF.